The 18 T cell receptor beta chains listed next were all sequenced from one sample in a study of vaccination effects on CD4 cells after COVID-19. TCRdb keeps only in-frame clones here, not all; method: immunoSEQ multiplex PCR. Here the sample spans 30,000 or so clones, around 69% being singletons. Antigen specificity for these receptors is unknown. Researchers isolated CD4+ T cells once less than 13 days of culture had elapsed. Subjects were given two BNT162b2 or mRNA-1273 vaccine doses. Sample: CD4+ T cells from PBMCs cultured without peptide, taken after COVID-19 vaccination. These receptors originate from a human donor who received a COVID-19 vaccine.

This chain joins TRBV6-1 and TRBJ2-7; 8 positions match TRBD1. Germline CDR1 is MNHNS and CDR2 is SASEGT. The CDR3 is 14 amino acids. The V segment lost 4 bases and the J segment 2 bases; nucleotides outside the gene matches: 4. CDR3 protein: CASSATGDTYEQYF. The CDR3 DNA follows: TGTGCCAGCAGTGCGACAGGGGACACCTACGAGCAGTACTTC.

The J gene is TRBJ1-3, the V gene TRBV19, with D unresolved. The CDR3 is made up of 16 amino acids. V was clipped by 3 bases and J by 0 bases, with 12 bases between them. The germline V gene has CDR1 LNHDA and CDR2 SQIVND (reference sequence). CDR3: CASSIAQTFSGNTIYF. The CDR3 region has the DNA TGTGCCAGTAGTATCGCCCAGACCTTCTCTGGAAACACCATATATTTT.

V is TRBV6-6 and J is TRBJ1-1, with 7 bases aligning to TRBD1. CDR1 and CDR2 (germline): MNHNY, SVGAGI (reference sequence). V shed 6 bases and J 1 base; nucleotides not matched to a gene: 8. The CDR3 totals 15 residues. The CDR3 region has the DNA TGTGCCAGCAGATCCGGGGACAGCAAGAACACTGAAGCTTTCTTT. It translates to CASRSGDSKNTEAFF.

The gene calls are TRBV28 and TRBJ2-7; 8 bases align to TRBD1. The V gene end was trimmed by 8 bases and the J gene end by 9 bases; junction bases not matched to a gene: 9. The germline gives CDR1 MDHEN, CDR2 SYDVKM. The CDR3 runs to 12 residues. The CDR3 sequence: CASDRGGRGQYF. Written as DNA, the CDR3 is TGTGCCAGCGACAGGGGAGGCCGTGGGCAGTACTTC. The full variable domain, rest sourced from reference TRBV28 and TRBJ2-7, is DVKVTQSSRYLVKRTGEKVFLECVQDMDHENMFWYRQDPGLGLRLIYFSYDVKMKEKGDIPEGYSVSREKKERFSLILESASTNQTSMYLCASDRGGRGQYFGPGTRLTVT.

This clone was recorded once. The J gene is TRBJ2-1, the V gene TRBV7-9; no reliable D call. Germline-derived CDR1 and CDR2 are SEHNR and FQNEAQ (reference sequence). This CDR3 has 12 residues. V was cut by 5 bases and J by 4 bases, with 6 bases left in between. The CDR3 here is CASSPAYNEQFF. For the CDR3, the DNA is TGTGCCAGCAGCCCGGCGTACAATGAGCAGTTCTTC.

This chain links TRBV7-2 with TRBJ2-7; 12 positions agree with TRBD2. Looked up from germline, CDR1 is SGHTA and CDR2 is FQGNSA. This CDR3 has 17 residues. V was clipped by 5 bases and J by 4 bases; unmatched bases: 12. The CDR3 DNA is TGTGCCAGCAGCCCCGCTAGCGGGGGGGCGAAAGGGTACGAGCAGTACTTC. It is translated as CASSPASGGAKGYEQYF.

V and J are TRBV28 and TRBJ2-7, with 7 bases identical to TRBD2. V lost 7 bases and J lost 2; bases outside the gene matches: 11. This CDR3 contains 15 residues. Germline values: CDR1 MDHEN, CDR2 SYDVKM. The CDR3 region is CASTSLSGMAYEQYF. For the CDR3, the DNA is TGTGCCAGCACGAGTTTAAGCGGGATGGCCTACGAGCAGTACTTC.

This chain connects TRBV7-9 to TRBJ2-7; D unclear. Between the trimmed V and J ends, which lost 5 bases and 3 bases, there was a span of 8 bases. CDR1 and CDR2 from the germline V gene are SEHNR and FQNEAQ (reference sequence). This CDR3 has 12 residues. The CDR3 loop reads CASSQSSYEQYF. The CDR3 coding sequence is TGTGCCAGCAGCCAGAGTAGCTACGAGCAGTACTTC. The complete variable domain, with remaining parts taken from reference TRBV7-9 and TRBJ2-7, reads DTGVSQNPRHKITKRGQNVTFRCDPISEHNRLYWYRQTLGQGPEFLTYFQNEAQLEKSRLLSDRFSAERPKGSFSTLEIQRTEQGDSAMYLCASSQSSYEQYFGPGTRLTVT.

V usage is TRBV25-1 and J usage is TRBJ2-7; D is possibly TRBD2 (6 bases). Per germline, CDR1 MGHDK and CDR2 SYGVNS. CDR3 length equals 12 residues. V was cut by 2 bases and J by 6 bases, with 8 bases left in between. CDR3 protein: CASSERGGEQYF. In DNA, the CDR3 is TGTGCCAGCAGTGAACGGGGAGGCGAGCAGTACTTC.

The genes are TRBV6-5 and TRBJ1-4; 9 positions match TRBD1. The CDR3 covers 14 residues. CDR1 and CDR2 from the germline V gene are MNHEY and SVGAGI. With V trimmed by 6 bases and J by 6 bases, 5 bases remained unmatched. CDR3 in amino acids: CASRSGQGYEKLFF. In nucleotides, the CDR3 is TGTGCCAGCAGGTCCGGACAGGGGTATGAAAAACTGTTTTTT.

The DNA of the CDR3 is TGTGCCAGCACTCTAAGACAGGTTACTAACTATGGCTACACCTTC. Encoded protein: CASTLRQVTNYGYTF. This chain links TRBV2 with TRBJ1-2; a weak D match, TRBD1 (6 bases). This CDR3 has 15 residues. Germline lookup yields CDR1 SNHLY and CDR2 FYNNEI. V gave up 7 bases and J gave up 0 bases, with 15 bases separating them.

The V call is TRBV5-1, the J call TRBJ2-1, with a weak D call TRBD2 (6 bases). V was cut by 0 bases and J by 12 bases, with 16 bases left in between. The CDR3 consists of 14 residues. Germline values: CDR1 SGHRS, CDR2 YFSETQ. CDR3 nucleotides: TGCGCCAGCAGCTTGGACCCCAATTGGGGAGGGCAGTTCTTC. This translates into CASSLDPNWGGQFF.

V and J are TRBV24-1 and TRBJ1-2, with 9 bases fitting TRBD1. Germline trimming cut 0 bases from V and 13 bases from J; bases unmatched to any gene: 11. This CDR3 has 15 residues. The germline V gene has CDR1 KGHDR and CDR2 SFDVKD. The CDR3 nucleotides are TGTGCCACCAGTGATTTGAACAGGGGGCGGTTTTCGCTCACCTTC. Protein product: CATSDLNRGRFSLTF.

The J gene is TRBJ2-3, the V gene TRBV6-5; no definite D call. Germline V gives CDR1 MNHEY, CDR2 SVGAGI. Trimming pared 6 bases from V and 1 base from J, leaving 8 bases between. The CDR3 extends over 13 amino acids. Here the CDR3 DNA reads TGTGCCAGCAGAGCCCGCGGCACAGATACGCAGTATTTT. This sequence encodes CASRARGTDTQYF.

The CDR3 loop reads CASSDGLAGNEQFF. In DNA form, the CDR3 reads TGTGCCAGCAGTGACGGACTAGCCGGGAATGAGCAGTTCTTC. The chain carries TRBV2 and TRBJ2-1; 8 nucleotides agree with TRBD2. The CDR3 length is 14 residues. Unmatched junction bases numbered 5, after V lost 3 bases and J lost 7 bases. The germline gives CDR1 SNHLY, CDR2 FYNNEI.

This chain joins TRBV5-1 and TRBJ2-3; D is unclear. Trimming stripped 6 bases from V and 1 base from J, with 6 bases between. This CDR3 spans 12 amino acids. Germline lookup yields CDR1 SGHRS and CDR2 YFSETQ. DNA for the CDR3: TGCGCCAGCACGGCGGGCACAGATACGCAGTATTTT. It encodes CASTAGTDTQYF.

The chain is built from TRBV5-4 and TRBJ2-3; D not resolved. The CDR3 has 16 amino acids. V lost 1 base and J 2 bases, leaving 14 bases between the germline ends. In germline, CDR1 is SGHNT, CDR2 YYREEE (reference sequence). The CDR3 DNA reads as TGTGCCAGCAGCTTGACCCCTCTCGATAACACAGATACGCAGTATTTT. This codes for CASSLTPLDNTDTQYF. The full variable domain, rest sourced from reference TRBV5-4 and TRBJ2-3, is ETGVTQSPTHLIKTRGQQVTLRCSSQSGHNTVSWYQQALGQGPQFIFQYYREEENGRGNFPPRFSGLQFPNYSSELNVNALELDDSALYLCASSLTPLDNTDTQYFGPGTRLTVL.

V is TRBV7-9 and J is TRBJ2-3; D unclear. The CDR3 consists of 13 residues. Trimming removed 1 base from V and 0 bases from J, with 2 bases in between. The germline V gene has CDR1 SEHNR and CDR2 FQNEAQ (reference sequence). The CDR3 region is CASSLGSTDTQYF. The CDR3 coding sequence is TGTGCCAGCAGCTTAGGCAGCACAGATACGCAGTATTTT. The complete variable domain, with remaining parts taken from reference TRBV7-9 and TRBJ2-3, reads DTGVSQNPRHKITKRGQNVTFRCDPISEHNRLYWYRQTLGQGPEFLTYFQNEAQLEKSRLLSDRFSAERPKGSFSTLEIQRTEQGDSAMYLCASSLGSTDTQYFGPGTRLTVL.